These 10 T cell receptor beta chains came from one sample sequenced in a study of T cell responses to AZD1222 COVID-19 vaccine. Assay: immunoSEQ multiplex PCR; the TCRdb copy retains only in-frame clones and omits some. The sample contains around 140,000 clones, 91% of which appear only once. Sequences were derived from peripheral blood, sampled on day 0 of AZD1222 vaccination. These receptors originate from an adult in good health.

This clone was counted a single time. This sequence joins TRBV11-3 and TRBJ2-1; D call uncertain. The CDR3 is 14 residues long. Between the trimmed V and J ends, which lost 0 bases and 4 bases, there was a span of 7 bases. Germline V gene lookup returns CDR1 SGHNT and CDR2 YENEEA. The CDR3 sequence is CASSLDLDYNEQFF. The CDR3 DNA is TGTGCCAGCAGCTTAGATCTTGATTACAATGAGCAGTTCTTC.

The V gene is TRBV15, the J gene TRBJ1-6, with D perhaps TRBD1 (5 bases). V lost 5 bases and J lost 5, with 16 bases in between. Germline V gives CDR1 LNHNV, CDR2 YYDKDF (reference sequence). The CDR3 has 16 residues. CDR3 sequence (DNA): TGTGCCACCAGCCGGGGGTCGGGGTTGAATAATTCACCCCTCCACTTT. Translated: CATSRGSGLNNSPLHF.

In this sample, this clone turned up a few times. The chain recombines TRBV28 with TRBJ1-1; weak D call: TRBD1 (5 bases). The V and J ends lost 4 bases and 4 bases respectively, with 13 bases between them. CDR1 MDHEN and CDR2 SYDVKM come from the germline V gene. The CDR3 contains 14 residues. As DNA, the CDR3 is TGTGCCAGCAGTTCACGGGGCTGGGTCACTGAAGCTTTCTTT. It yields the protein CASSSRGWVTEAFF.

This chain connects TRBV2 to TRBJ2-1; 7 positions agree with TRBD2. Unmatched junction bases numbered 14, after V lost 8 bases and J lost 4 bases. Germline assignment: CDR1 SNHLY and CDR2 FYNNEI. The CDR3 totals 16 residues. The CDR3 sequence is CASLGRAGPPYNEQFF. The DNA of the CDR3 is TGTGCCAGCTTAGGGAGGGCGGGGCCGCCTTACAATGAGCAGTTCTTC.

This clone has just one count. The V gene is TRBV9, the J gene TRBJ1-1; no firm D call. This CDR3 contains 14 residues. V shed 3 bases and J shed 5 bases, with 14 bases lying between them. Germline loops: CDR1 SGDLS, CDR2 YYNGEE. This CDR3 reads CASSADGPKTEAFF. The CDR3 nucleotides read TGTGCCAGCAGCGCCGACGGCCCCAAGACTGAAGCTTTCTTT.

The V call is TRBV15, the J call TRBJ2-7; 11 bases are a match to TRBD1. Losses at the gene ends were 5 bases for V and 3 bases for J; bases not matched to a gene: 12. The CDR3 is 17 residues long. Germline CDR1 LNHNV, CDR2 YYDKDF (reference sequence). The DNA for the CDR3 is TGTGCCACCAGCTCCCACACCCGGACAGGGGGCCTCTACGAGCAGTACTTC. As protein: CATSSHTRTGGLYEQYF. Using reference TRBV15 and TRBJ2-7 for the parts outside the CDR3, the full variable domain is DAMVIQNPRYQVTQFGKPVTLSCSQTLNHNVMYWYQQKSSQAPKLLFHYYDKDFNNEADTPDNFQSRRPNTSFCFLDIRSPGLGDTAMYLCATSSHTRTGGLYEQYFGPGTRLTVT.

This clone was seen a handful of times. The CDR3 DNA is TGTGCCTGGAGTGTCAGGGGGCGGGAGACCCAGTACTTC. It encodes CAWSVRGRETQYF. This chain uses TRBV30 with TRBJ2-5; TRBD1 matches at 8 bases. The junction had 2 bases not matched to a gene; V was cut back by 0 bases and J by 5 bases. The germline gives CDR1 GTSNPN, CDR2 SVGIG (reference sequence). The CDR3 loop spans 13 amino acids.

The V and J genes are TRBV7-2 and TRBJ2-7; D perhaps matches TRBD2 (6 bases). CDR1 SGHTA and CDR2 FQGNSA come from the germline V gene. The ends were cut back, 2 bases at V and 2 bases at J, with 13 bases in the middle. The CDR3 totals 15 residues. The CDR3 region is CASSLSAGIAYEQYF. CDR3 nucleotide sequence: TGTGCCAGCAGCTTATCGGCGGGGATAGCCTACGAGCAGTACTTC. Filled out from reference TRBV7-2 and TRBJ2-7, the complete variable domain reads GAGVSQSPSNKVTEKGKDVELRCDPISGHTALYWYRQSLGQGLEFLIYFQGNSAPDKSGLPSDRFSAERTGGSVSTLTIQRTQQEDSAVYLCASSLSAGIAYEQYFGPGTRLTVT.

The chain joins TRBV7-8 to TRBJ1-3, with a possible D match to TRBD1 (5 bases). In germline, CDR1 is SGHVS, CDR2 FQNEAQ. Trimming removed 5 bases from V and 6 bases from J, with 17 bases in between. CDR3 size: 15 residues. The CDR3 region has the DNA TGTGCCAGCAGCACCTATGGGGGGTGGGAAAACACCATATATTTT. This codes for CASSTYGGWENTIYF.

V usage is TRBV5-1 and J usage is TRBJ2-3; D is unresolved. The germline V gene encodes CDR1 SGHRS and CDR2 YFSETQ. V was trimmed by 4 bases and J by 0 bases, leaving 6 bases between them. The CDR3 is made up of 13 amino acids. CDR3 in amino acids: CASSPSSTDTQYF. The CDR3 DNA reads TGCGCCAGCAGCCCTTCTAGCACAGATACGCAGTATTTT.